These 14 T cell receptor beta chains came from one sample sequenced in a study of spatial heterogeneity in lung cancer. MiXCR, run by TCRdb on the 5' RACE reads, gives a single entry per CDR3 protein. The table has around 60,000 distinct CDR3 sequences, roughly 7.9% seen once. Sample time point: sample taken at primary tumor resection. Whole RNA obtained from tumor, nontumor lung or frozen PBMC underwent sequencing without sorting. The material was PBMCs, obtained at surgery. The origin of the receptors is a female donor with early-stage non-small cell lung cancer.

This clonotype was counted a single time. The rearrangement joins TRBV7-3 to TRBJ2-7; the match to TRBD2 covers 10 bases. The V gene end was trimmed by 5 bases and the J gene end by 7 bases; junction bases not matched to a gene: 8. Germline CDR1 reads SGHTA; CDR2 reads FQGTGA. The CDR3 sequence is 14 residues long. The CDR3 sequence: CASSPLAGVVEQYF. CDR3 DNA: TGTGCCAGCAGCCCCCTAGCGGGGGTCGTGGAGCAGTACTTC.

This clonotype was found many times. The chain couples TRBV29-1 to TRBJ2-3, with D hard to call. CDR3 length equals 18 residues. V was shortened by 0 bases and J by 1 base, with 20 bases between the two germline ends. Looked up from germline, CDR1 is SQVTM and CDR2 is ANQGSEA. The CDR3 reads CSVEDPPLVPSGTDTQYF. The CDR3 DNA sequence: TGCAGCGTTGAAGACCCCCCCCTAGTGCCCTCTGGCACAGATACGCAGTATTTT.

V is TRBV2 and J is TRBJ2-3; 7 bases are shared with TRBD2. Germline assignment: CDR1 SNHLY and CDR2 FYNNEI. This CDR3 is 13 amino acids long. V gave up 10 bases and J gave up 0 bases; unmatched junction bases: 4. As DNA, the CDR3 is TGTGCCATCAAGCGGGATAGCACAGATACGCAGTATTTT. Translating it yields CAIKRDSTDTQYF.

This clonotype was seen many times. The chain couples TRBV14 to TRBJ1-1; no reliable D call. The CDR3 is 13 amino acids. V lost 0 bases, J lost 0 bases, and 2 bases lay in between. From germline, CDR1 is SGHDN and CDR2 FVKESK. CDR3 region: CASSQEMNTEAFF. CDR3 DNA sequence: TGTGCCAGCAGCCAAGAAATGAACACTGAAGCTTTCTTT. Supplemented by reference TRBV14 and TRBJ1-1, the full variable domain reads EAGVTQFPSHSVIEKGQTVTLRCDPISGHDNLYWYRRVMGKEIKFLLHFVKESKQDESGMPNNRFLAERTGGTYSTLKVQPAELEDSGVYFCASSQEMNTEAFFGQGTRLTVV.

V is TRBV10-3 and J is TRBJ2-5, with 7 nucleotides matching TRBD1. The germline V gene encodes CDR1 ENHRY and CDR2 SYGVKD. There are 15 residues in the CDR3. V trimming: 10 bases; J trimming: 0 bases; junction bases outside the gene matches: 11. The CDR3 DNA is TGTGCCACCGCTGAAACCGGGACAGACCAAGAGACCCAGTACTTC. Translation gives CATAETGTDQETQYF.

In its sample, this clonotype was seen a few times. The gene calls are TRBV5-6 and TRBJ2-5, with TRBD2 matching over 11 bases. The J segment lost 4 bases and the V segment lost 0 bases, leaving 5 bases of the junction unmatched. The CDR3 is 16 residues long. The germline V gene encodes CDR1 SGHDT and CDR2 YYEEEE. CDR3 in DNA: TGTGCCAGCAGCTTGGCACTAGCGGGAGTTGGAGAGACCCAGTACTTC. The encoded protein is CASSLALAGVGETQYF.

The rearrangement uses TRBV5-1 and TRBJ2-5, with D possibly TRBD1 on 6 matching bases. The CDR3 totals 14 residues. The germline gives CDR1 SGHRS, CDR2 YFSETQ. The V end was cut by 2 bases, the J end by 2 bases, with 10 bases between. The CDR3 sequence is CASSFRQVQETQYF. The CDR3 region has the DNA TGCGCCAGCAGCTTTCGACAGGTTCAAGAGACCCAGTACTTC.

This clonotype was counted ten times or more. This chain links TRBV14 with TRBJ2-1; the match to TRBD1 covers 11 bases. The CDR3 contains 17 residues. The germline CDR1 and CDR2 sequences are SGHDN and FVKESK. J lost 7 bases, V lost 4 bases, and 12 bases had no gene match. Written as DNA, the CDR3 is TGTGCCAGCAGCCCTTTTTACGAAGGGACAGGGGGGAATGAGCAGTTCTTC. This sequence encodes CASSPFYEGTGGNEQFF.

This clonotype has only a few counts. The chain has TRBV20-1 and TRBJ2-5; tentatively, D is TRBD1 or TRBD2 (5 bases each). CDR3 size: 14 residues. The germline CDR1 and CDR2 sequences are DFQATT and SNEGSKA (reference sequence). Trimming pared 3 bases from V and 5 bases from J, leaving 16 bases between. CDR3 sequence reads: CSASPGWGSETQYF. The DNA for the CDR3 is TGCAGTGCTAGCCCTGGCTGGGGGAGTGAGACCCAGTACTTC.

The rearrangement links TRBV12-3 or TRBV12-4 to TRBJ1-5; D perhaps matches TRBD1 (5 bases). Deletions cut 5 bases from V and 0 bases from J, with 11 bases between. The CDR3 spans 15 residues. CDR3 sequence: CASSPGTYSNQPQHF. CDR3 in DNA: TGTGCCAGCAGTCCGGGGACCTATAGCAATCAGCCCCAGCATTTT.

The CDR3, as DNA: TGTGCCAGCAGCCAAAGGGATGCCAAAAACATTCAGTACTTC. Residues: CASSQRDAKNIQYF. The chain is built from TRBV6-5 and TRBJ2-4; unclear D gene. V was pared by 6 bases and J by 1 base, with 10 bases between. CDR1 and CDR2 from the germline V gene are MNHEY and SVGAGI. The CDR3 covers 14 residues.

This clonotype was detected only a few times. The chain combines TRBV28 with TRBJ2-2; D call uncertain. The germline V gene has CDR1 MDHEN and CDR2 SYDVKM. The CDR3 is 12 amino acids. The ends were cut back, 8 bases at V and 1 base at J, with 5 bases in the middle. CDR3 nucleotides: TGTGCCAGCCGACAGAACACCGGGGAGCTGTTTTTT. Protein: CASRQNTGELFF.

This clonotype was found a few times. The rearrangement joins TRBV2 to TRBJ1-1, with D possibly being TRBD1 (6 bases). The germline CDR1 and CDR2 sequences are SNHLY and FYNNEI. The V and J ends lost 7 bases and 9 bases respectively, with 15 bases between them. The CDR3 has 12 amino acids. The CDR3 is CASIPSRGKAFF. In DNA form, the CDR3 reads TGTGCCAGCATTCCTAGTAGGGGGAAAGCTTTCTTT.

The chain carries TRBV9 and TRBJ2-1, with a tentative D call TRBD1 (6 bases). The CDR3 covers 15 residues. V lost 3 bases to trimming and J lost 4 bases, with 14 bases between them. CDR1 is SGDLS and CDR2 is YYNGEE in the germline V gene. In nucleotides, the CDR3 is TGTGCCAGCAGCGCGGGCCCAGGGGAATACAATGAGCAGTTCTTC. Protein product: CASSAGPGEYNEQFF. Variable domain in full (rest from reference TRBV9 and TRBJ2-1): DSGVTQTPKHLITATGQRVTLRCSPRSGDLSVYWYQQSLDQGLQFLIQYYNGEERAKGNILERFSAQQFPDLHSELNLSSLELGDSALYFCASSAGPGEYNEQFFGPGTRLTVL.